This T cell receptor beta chain was observed in a study of blood T cell repertoires in COVID-19. Study at large: Sites across the United States, Italy and Spain contributed samples from acute and convalescent COVID-19. Sample material is recorded as cDNA or gDNA derived from T cells, B-cell-depleted T cells, or PBMCs.

Profiled with immunoSEQ multiplex PCR; TCRdb holds only in-frame clones, not every one. This table has about 140,000 clones, 80% to 90% appearing once. CDR3 length equals 16 residues. CDR1 is SGHNT and CDR2 is YENEEA in the germline V gene. Losses at the gene ends were 3 bases for V and 3 bases for J; bases not matched to a gene: 8. Sequenced: peripheral blood. The chain combines TRBV11-3 with TRBJ2-1; 7 bases fit TRBD1. This TCR came from a man aged 55 to 70 with active or convalescent COVID-19. The CDR3 DNA is TGTGCCAGCAGCTTCACGACAGGGACGGACTACAATGAGCAGTTCTTC. Encoded protein: CASSFTTGTDYNEQFF. The whole variable domain, filled in from reference TRBV11-3 and TRBJ2-1, reads EAGVVQSPRYKIIEKKQPVAFWCNPISGHNTLYWYLQNLGQGPELLIRYENEEAVDDSQLPKDRFSAERLKGVDSTLKIQPAELGDSAVYLCASSFTTGTDYNEQFFGPGTRLTVL.